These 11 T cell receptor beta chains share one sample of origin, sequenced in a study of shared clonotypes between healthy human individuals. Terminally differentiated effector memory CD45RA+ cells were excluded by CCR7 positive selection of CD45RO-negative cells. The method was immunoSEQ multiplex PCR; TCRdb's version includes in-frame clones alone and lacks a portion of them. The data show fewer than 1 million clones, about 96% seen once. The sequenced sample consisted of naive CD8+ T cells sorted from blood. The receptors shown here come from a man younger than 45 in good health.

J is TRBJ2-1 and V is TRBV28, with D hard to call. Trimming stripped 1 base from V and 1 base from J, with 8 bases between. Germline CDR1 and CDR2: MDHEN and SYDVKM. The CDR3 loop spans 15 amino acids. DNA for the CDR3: TGTGCCAGCAGTTTATTTCGCACGTCCTACAATGAGCAGTTCTTC. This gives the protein CASSLFRTSYNEQFF.

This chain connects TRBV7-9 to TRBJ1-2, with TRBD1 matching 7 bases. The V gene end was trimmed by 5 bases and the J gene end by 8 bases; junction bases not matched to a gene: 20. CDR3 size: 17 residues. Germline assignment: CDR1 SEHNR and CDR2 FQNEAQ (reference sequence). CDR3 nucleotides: TGTGCCAGCAGCGCGGCCCTGGGACAGCCTAAAGGACGGGGCTACACCTTC. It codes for CASSAALGQPKGRGYTF.

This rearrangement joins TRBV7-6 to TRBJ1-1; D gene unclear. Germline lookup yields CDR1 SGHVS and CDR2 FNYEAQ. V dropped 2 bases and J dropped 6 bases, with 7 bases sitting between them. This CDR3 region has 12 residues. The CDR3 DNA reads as TGTGCCAGCAGCTTACTAAGTCCTGAAGCTTTCTTT. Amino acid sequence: CASSLLSPEAFF.

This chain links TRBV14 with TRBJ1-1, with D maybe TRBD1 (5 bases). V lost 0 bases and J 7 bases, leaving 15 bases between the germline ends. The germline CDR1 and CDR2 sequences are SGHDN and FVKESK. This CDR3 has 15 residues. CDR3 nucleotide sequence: TGTGCCAGCAGCCAAGACGGGGTAAGGGGCCGTGAAGCTTTCTTT. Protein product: CASSQDGVRGREAFF.

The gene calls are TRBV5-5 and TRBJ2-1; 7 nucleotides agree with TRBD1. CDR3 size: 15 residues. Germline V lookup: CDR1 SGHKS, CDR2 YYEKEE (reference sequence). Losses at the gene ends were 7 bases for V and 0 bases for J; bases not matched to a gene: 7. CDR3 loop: CASGVGQSSYNEQFF. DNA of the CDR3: TGTGCCAGCGGGGTGGGACAGAGCTCCTACAATGAGCAGTTCTTC. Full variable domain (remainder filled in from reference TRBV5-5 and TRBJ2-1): DAGVTQSPTHLIKTRGQQVTLRCSPISGHKSVSWYQQVLGQGPQFIFQYYEKEERGRGNFPDRFSARQFPNYSSELNVNALLLGDSALYLCASGVGQSSYNEQFFGPGTRLTVL.

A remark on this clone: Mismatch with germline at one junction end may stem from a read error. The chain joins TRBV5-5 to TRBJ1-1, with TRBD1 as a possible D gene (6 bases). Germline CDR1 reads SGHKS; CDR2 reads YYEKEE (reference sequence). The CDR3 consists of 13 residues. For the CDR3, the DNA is TGTGCCAGCAGCCCAACAGGGAACGCTGAAGCTTTCTTT. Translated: CASSPTGNAEAFF.

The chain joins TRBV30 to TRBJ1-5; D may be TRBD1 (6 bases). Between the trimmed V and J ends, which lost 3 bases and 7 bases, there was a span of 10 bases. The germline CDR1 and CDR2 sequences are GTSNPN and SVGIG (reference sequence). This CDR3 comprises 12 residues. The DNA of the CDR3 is TGTGCCTGGAGCAGGGGCCACCAGCCCCAGCATTTT. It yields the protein CAWSRGHQPQHF.

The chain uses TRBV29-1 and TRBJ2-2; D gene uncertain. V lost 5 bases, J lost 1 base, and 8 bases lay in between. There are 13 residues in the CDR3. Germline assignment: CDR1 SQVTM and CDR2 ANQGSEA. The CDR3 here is CSVLWENTGELFF. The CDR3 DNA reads TGCAGCGTTCTGTGGGAGAACACCGGGGAGCTGTTTTTT.

CDR3 region: CASSLSQGHNTEAFF. In nucleotides, the CDR3 is TGTGCCAGCAGTTTATCGCAGGGCCATAACACTGAAGCTTTCTTT. This chain uses TRBV27 with TRBJ1-1; a possible D gene is TRBD1 (5 bases). The germline V gene has CDR1 MNHEY and CDR2 SMNVEV (reference sequence). The CDR3 covers 15 residues. V lost 0 bases, J lost 2 bases, and 10 bases lay in between.

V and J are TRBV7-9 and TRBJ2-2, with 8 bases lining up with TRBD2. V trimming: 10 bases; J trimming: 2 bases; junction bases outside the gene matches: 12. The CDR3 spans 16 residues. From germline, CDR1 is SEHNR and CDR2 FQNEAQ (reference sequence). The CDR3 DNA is TGTGCCAACCAAGCATTACGGGAGGGAAACACCGGGGAGCTGTTTTTT. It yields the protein CANQALREGNTGELFF.

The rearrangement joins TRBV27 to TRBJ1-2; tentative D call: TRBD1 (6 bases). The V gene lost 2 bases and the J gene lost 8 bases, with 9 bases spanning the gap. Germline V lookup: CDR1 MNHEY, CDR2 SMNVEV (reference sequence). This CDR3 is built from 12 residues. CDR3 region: CASSLIGGGYTF. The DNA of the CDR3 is TGTGCCAGCAGTTTAATAGGGGGAGGCTACACCTTC.